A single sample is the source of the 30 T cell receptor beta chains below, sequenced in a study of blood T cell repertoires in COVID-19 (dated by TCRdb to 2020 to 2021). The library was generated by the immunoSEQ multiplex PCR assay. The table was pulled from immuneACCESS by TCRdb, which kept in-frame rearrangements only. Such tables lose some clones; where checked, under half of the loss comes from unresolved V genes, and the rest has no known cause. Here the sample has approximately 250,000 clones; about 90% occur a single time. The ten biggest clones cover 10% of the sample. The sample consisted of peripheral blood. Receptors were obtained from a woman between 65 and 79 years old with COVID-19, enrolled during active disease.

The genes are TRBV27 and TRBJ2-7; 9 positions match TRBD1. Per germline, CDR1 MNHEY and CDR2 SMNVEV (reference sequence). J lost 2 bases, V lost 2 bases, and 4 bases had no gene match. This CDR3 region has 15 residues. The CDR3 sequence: CASSLAGQGTYEQYF. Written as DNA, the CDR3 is TGTGCCAGCAGTTTAGCGGGACAGGGTACCTACGAGCAGTACTTC.

CDR3 sequence: CASCLTVPGQGEAFF. CDR3 DNA sequence: TGTGCCAGTTGCCTCACAGTCCCGGGACAGGGCGAAGCTTTCTTT. The chain employs TRBV6-5 and TRBJ1-1; 9 bases map to TRBD1. Germline CDR1 is MNHEY and CDR2 is SVGAGI. The trim removed 9 bases at V and 8 bases at J, leaving 16 bases unmatched. The CDR3 is 15 amino acids.

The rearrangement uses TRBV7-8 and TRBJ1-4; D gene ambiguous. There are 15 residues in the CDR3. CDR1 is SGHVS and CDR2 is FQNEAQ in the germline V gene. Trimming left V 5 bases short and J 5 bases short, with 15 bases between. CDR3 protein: CASSTRGGRNEKLFF. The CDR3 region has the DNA TGTGCCAGCAGCACAAGAGGCGGGCGGAATGAAAAACTGTTTTTT.

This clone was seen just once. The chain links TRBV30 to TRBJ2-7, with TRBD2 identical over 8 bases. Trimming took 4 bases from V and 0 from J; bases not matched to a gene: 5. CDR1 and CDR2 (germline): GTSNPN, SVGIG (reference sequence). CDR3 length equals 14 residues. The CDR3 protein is CAWNSGISSYEQYF. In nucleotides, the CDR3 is TGTGCCTGGAATAGCGGGATTAGCTCCTACGAGCAGTACTTC.

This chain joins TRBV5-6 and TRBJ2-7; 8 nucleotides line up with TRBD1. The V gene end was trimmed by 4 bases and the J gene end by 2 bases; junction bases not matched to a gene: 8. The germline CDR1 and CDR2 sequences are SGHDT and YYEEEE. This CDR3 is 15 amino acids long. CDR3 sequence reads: CASSPLGGQAYEQYF. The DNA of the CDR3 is TGTGCCAGCAGCCCCCTGGGGGGACAGGCCTACGAGCAGTACTTC.

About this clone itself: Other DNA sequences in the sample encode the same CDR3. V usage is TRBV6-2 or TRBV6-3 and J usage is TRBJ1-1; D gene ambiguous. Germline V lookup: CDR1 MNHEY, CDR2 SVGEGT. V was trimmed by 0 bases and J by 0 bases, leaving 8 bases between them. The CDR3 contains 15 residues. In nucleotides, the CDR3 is TGTGCCAGCAGTTACTCTGCGGGCATGAACACTGAAGCTTTCTTT. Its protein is CASSYSAGMNTEAFF.

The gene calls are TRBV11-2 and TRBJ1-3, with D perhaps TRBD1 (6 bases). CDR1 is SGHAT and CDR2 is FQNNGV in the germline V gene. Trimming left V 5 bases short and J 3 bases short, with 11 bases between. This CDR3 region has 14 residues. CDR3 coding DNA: TGTGCCAGCAGCCAAACAGGGAGTGGAAACACCATATATTTT. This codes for CASSQTGSGNTIYF.

The DNA for the CDR3 is TGTGCCAGCACCTCGGGACAGGGGTCCTACGAGCAGTACTTC. It is translated as CASTSGQGSYEQYF. The V and J genes are TRBV2 and TRBJ2-7, with 10 positions matching TRBD1. The CDR3 length is 14 residues. CDR1 SNHLY and CDR2 FYNNEI come from the germline V gene. V was pared by 7 bases and J by 1 base, with 4 bases of the junction left unmatched.

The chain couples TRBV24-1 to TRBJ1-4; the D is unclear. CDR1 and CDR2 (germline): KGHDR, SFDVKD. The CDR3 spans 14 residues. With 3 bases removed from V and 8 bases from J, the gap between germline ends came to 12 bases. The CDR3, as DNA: TGTGCCACCAGTGATCCGGTTTTCGGGGAAAAACTGTTTTTT. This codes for CATSDPVFGEKLFF.

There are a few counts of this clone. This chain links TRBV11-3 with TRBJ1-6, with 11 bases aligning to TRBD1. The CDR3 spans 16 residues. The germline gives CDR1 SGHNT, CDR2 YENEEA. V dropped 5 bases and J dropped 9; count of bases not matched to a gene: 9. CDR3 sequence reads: CASSEDVGQGASPLHF. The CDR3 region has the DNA TGTGCCAGCAGCGAAGACGTAGGACAGGGGGCTTCACCCCTCCACTTT. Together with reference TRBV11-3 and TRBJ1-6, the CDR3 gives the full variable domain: EAGVVQSPRYKIIEKKQPVAFWCNPISGHNTLYWYLQNLGQGPELLIRYENEEAVDDSQLPKDRFSAERLKGVDSTLKIQPAELGDSAVYLCASSEDVGQGASPLHFGNGTRLTVT.

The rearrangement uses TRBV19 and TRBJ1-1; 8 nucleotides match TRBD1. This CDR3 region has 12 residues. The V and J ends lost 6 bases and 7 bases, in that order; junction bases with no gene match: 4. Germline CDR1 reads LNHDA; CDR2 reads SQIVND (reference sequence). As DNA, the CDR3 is TGTGCCAGTAGCGGACAGGGTGGTGAAGCTTTCTTT. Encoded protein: CASSGQGGEAFF.

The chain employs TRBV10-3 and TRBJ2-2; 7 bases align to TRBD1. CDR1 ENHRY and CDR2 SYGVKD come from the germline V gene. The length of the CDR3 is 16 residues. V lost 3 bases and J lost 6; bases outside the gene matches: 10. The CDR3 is CAISDQDRARAGELFF. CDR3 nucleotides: TGTGCCATCAGTGACCAAGACAGGGCGAGGGCCGGGGAGCTGTTTTTT.

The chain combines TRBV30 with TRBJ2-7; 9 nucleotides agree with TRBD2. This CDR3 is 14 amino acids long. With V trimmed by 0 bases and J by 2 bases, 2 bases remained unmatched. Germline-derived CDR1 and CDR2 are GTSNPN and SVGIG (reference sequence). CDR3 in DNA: TGTGCCTGGAGTGTCTCTAGCGGGACCTACGAGCAGTACTTC. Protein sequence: CAWSVSSGTYEQYF.

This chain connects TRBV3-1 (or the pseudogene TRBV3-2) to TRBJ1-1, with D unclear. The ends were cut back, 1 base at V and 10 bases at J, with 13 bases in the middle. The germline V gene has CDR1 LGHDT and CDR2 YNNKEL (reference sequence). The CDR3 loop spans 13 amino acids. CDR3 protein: CASSQGPRRVAFF. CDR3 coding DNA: TGTGCCAGCAGCCAAGGACCCAGACGGGTAGCTTTCTTT.

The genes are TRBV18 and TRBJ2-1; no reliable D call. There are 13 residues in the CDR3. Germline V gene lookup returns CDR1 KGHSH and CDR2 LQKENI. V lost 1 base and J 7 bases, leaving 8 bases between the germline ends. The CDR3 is CASSPQQLNEQFF. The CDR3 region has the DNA TGTGCCAGCTCACCACAACAACTAAATGAGCAGTTCTTC.

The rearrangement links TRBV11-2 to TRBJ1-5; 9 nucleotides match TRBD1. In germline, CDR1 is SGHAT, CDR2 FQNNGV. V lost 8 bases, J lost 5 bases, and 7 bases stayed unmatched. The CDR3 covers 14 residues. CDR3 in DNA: TGTGCCAGCGGTACCGGGACAGGGCATCAGCCCCAGCATTTT. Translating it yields CASGTGTGHQPQHF.

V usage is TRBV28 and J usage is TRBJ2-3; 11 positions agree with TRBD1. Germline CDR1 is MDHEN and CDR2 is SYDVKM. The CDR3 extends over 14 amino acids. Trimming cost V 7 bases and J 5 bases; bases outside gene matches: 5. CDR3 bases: TGTGCCAGCATAGGACAGGGGGCTGGAGATACGCAGTATTTT. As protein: CASIGQGAGDTQYF.

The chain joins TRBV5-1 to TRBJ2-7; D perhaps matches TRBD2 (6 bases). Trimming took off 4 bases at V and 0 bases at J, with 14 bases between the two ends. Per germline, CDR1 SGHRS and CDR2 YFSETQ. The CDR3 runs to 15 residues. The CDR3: CASSPRRGSSYEQYF. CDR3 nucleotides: TGCGCCAGCAGCCCTCGGCGGGGCAGCTCCTACGAGCAGTACTTC.

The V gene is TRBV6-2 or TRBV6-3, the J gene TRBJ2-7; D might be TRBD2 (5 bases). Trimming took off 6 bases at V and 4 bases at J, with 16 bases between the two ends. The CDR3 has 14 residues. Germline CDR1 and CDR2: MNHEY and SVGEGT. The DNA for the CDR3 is TGTGCCAGCAGCCCAACGGGAAGAAGGTACGAGCAGTACTTC. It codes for CASSPTGRRYEQYF.

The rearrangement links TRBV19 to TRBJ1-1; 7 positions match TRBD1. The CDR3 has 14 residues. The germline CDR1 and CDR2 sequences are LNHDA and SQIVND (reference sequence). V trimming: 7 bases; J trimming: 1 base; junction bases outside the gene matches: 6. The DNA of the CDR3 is TGTGCCAGTACCACGGGACAGCAGAACACTGAAGCTTTCTTT. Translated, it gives CASTTGQQNTEAFF.

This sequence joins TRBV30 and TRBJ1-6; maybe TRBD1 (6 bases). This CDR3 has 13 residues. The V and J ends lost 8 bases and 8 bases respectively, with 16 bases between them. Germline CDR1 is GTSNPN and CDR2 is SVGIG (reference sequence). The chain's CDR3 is CAVLQGEDSPLHF. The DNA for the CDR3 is TGTGCCGTCCTACAGGGTGAGGATTCACCCCTCCACTTT.

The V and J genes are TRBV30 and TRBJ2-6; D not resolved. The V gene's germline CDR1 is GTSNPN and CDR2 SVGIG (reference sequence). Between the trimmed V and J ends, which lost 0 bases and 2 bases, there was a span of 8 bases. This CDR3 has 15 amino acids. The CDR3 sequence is CAWSVVGPGANVLTF. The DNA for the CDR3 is TGTGCCTGGAGTGTTGTTGGGCCTGGGGCCAACGTCCTGACTTTC.

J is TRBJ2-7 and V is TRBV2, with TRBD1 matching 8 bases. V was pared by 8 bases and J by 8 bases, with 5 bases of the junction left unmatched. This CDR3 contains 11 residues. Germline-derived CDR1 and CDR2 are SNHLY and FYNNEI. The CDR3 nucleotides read TGTGCCAGCCAACAGGGGGACCAGCAGTACTTC. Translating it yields CASQQGDQQYF.

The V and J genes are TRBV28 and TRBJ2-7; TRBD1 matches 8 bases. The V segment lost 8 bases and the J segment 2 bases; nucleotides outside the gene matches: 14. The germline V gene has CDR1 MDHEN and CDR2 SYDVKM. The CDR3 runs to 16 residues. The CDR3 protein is CASGDPGTGGPYEQYF. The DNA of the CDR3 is TGTGCCAGCGGGGACCCCGGGACAGGTGGGCCCTACGAGCAGTACTTC. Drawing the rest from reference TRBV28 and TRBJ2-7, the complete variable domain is DVKVTQSSRYLVKRTGEKVFLECVQDMDHENMFWYRQDPGLGLRLIYFSYDVKMKEKGDIPEGYSVSREKKERFSLILESASTNQTSMYLCASGDPGTGGPYEQYFGPGTRLTVT.

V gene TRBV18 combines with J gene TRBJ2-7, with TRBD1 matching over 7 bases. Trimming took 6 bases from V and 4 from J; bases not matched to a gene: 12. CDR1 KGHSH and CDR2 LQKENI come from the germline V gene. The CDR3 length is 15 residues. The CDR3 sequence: CASSSRRQGGYEQYF. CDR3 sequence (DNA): TGTGCCAGCTCCTCCCGCAGACAGGGTGGTTACGAGCAGTACTTC.

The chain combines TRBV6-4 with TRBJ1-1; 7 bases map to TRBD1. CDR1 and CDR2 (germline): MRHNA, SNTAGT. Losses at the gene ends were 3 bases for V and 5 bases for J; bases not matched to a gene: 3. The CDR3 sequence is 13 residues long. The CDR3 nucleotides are TGTGCCAGCAGTGAAGACAGGGATACTGAAGCTTTCTTT. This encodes CASSEDRDTEAFF.

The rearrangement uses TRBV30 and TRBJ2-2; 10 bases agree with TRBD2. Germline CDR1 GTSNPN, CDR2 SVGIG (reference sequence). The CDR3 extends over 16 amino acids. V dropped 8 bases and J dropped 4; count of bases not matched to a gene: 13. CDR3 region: CAGRGRAGGLTGELFF. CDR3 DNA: TGTGCCGGTCGGGGGCGAGCGGGAGGGCTCACCGGGGAGCTGTTTTTT.

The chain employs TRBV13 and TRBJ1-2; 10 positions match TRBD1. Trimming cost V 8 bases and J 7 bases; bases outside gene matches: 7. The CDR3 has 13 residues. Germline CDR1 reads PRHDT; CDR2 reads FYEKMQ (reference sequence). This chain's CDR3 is CASGMTGGGGYTF. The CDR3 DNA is TGTGCCAGCGGTATGACAGGGGGCGGTGGCTACACCTTC.

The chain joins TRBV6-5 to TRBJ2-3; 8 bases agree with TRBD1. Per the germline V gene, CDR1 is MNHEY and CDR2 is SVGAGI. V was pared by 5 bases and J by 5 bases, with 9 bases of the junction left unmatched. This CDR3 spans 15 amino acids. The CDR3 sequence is CASSTGQGIIDTQYF. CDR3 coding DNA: TGTGCCAGCAGTACCGGACAGGGAATAATAGATACGCAGTATTTT.

The CDR3 coding sequence is TGTCTCGGGGGCGACAGGGGCGGGACCTTC. Its translation: CLGGDRGGTF. This chain connects TRBV2 to TRBJ1-2; 8 bases agree with TRBD1. The germline CDR1 and CDR2 sequences are SNHLY and FYNNEI. CDR3 length equals 10 residues.